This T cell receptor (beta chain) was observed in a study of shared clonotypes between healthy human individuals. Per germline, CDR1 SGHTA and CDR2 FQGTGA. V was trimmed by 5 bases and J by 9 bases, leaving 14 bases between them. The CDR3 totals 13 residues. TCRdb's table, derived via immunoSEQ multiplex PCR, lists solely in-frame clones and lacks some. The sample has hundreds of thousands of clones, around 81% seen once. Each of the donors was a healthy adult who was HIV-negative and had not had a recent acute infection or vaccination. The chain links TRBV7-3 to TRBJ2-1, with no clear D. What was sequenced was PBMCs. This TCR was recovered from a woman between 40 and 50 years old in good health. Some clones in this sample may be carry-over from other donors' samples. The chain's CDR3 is CASSPLVASEQFF. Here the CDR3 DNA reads TGTGCCAGCAGCCCGCTAGTTGCTAGTGAGCAGTTCTTC.